The present TCR beta chain was sequenced within a study of cytomegalovirus exposure and HLA in healthy donors. The study, taken as a whole, reports: With DRB1 most and HLA-C fewest, TCR association rates differed between HLA loci in a later analysis. In a later analysis, TCR beta V- and J-gene trimming showed a link to a missense DCLRE1C variant.

V lost 1 base, J lost 2 bases, and 5 bases stayed unmatched. The CDR3 runs to 16 residues. CDR1 is LNHNV, CDR2 YYDKDF, per germline (reference sequence). The PCR used 60 Vbeta and 13 Jbeta primers. Clones were sequenced by immunoSEQ multiplex PCR, and TCRdb holds only the in-frame ones, with some missing. The repertoire holds some 190,000 clones, with around 75% as singletons. Of note for this clone: What it binds is not known.

The sequenced material came from PBMCs. This TCR derives from a female donor in good health and CMV-seronegative. The chain employs TRBV15 and TRBJ2-7; 10 positions match TRBD2. This CDR3 is CATSRVGSGGAYEQYF. The CDR3 coding sequence is TGTGCCACCAGCAGAGTGGGGAGCGGGGGGGCCTACGAGCAGTACTTC. The full variable domain, rest sourced from reference TRBV15 and TRBJ2-7, is DAMVIQNPRYQVTQFGKPVTLSCSQTLNHNVMYWYQQKSSQAPKLLFHYYDKDFNNEADTPDNFQSRRPNTSFCFLDIRSPGLGDTAMYLCATSRVGSGGAYEQYFGPGTRLTVT.